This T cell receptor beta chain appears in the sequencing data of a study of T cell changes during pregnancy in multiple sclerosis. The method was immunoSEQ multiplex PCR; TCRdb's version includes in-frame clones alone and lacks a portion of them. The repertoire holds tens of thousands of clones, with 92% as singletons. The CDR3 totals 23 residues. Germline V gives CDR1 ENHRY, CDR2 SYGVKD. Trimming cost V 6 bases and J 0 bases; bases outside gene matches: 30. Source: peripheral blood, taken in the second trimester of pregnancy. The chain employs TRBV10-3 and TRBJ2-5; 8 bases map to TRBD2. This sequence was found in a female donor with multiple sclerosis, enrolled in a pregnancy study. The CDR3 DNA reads TGTGCCATCAGGGTCTCGGATCAGCGCCTGCGCGGGGGGCCCCGGGGGAACCAAGAGACCCAGTACTTC. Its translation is CAIRVSDQRLRGGPRGNQETQYF.